This record covers a single TCR beta chain. Its antigen remains unknown. This entry belongs to a study of T cell responses to AZD1222 COVID-19 vaccine. Germline values: CDR1 SGHRS, CDR2 YFSETQ. The CDR3 spans 14 residues. Trimming removed 0 bases at V and 2 bases at J, with 5 bases between. Broader study findings: Receipt of two AZD1222 doses was followed by a rise in Spike-specific TCR breadth and depth. Regions 160-218 and 743-854 dominated among vaccine-associated CD4 TCRs spanning spike.

Measured with immunoSEQ multiplex PCR; TCRdb has only the in-frame clones, and not every one. Of around 92,000 clones in the sample, approximately 84% are singletons; the top ten hold about a tenth. The V call is TRBV5-1, the J call TRBJ2-2; D not resolved. This sequence originates from an adult in good health. The source material was peripheral blood, sampled on day 0 of AZD1222 vaccination. The CDR3 DNA follows: TGCGCCAGCAGCTTGGAACTTAACACCGGGGAGCTGTTTTTT. This translates into CASSLELNTGELFF.